This T cell receptor (beta chain) appears in the sequencing data of a study of blood T cell repertoires in COVID-19. The data were produced by immunoSEQ multiplex PCR, yet TCRdb's version contains in-frame clones alone and is incomplete. The data show tens of thousands of clones, about 93% seen once. With 0 bases clipped from V and 6 bases from J, the junction kept 1 base outside the gene matches. Looked up from germline, CDR1 is SGDLS and CDR2 is YYNGEE. This CDR3 comprises 13 residues. The chain has TRBV9 and TRBJ1-1; 8 bases fit TRBD1. This receptor was obtained from a human donor in a cohort sampled during active COVID-19. Source material: peripheral blood. The CDR3, as DNA: TGTGCCAGCAGCGTAGACAGGGGGGCTGAAGCTTTCTTT. Amino acids: CASSVDRGAEAFF.